This TCR beta chain was profiled in a study of tumor-infiltrating lymphocytes in primary liver carcinoma. Study results and caveats: For tumor-adjacent and tumor-blood pairs, overlap was less than that seen for tumor region pairs.

With a constant-region primer, TCR beta cDNA was made from approximately 500 ng of total RNA. Three rounds of nested multiplex PCR with slightly modified ARM-PCR produced TCR beta libraries. Use of TRBV1-TRBV30 forward primers with a C-beta reverse primer characterized the first two PCR rounds, which lasted 10 cycles each. A single record per CDR3 protein comes from TCRdb applying MiXCR to the multiplex PCR reads. The sample lists fewer than 90,000 distinct CDR3 sequences; approximately 70% were seen once. Germline CDR1 reads MNHEY; CDR2 reads SVGAGI. The CDR3 runs 17 residues. It was from approximately 20-30 mg of unsorted bulk tissue that RNA and DNA were co-extracted. This clonotype was recorded once. What it binds is unknown.

The sequenced sample was liver tumor tissue from sampling region 1. The subset is: tumor region T1, superior pole. The clonotype originates from a man in his forties with primary liver carcinoma and hepatitis B virus infection. This chain joins TRBV6-5 and TRBJ2-7; 8 positions agree with TRBD2. The CDR3 nucleotides read TGTGTCGGCAGTTACTCGGGGGGCGGGGGGCGTAGCGACGAGCAGTACTTC. Translation: CVGSYSGGGGRSDEQYF.